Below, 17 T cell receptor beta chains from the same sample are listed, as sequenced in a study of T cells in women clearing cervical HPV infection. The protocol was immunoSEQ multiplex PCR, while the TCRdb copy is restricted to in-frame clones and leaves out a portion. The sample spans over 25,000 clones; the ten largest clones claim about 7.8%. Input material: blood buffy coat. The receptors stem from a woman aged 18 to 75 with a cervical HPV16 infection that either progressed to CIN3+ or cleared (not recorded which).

Incomplete CDR3 DNA: TGCGCCAGCAGCTTGGGTCGTGGGGCCGGATACTATGGC. It yields the protein CASSLGRGAGYYG. The full-length CDR3 reads as CASSLGRGAGYYGYTF. The rearrangement links TRBV5-1 to TRBJ1-2; the D gene is possibly TRBD1 (5 bases). The CDR3 end is not reached by the read, which stops 3 residues before it; the germline J gene fills it in. Trimming took 0 bases from V and 3 from J, leaving 15 bases between them. The length of the CDR3 is 16 residues. Germline-derived CDR1 and CDR2 are SGHRS and YFSETQ.

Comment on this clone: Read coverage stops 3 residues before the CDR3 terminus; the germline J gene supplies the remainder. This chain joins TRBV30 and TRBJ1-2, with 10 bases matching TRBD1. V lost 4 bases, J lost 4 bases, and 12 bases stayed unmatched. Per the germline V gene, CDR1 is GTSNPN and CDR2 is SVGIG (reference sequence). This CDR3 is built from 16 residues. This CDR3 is CAWTPGGTGERYGYTF. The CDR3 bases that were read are TGTGCCTGGACTCCAGGAGGGACAGGGGAGCGCTATGGC. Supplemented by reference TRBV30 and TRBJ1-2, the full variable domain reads SQTIHQWPATLVQPVGSPLSLECTVEGTSNPNLYWYRQAAGRGLQLLFYSVGIGQISSEVPQNLSASRPQDRQFILSSKKLLLSDSGFYLCAWTPGGTGERYGYTFGSGTRLTVV.

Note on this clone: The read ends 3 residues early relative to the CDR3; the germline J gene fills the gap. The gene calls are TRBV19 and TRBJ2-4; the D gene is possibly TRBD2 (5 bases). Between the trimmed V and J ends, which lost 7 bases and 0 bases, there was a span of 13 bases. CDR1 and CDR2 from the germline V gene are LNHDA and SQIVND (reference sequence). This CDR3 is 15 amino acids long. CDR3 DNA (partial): TGTGCCAGTACCCCCCCCGGACTAGCCAAAAACATT. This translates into CASTPPGLAKNI. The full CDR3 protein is CASTPPGLAKNIQYF. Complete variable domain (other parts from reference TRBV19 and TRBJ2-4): DGGITQSPKYLFRKEGQNVTLSCEQNLNHDAMYWYRQDPGQGLRLIYYSQIVNDFQKGDIAEGYSVSREKKESFPLTVTSAQKNPTAFYLCASTPPGLAKNIQYFGAGTRLSVL.

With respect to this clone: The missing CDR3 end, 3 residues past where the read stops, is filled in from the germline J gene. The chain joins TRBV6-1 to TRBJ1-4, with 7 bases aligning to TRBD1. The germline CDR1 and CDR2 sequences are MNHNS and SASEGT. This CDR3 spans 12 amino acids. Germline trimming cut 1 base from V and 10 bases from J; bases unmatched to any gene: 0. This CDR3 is CASSEGQGKLFF. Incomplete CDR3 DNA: TGTGCCAGCAGTGAAGGACAGGGAAAA.

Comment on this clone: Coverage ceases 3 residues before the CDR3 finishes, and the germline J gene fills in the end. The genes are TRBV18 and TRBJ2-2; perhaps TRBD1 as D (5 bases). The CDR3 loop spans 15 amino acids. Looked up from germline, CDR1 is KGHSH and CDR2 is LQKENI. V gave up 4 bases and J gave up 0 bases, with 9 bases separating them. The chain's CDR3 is CASSRSDTNTGELFF. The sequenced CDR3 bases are TGTGCCAGCTCACGGTCGGACACGAACACCGGGGAG.

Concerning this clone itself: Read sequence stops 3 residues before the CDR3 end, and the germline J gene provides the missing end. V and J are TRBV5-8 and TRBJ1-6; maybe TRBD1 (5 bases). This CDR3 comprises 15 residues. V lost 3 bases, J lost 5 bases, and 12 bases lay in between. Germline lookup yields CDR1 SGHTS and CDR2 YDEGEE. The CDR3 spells CASSSWTRDNSPLHF. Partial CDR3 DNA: TGTGCCAGCAGCTCCTGGACAAGGGATAATTCACCC.

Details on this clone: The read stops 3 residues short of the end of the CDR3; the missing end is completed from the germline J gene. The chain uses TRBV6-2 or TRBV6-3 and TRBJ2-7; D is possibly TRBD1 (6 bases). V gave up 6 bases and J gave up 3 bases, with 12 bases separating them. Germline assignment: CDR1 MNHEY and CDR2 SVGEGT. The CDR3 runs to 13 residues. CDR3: CASSPWTDYEQYF. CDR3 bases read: TGTGCCAGCAGCCCTTGGACAGACTACGAG.

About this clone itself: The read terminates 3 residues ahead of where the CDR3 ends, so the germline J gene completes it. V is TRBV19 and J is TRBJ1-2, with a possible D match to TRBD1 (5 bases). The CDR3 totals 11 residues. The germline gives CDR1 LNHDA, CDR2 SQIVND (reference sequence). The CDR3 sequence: CASSTGWGYTF. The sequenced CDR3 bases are TGTGCCAGTAGTACAGGGTGGGGC.

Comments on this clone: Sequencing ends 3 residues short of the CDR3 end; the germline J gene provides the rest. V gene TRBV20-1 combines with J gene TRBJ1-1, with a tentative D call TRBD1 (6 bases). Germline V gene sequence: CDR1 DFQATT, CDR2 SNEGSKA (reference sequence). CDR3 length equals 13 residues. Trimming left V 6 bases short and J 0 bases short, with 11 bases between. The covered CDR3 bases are TGCAGTGCAACAGGGTTTATGAACACTGAA. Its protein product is CSATGFMNTE. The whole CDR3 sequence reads CSATGFMNTEAFF.

The CDR3 bases that were read are TGTGCCACCAGCCGGGACACTAGAGAGACC. This encodes CATSRDTRET. The CDR3 reads in full as CATSRDTRETQYF. V usage is TRBV15 and J usage is TRBJ2-5; tentative D call: TRBD1 (6 bases). The read terminates 3 residues before the CDR3 end, so the remaining end is supplied by the germline J gene. This CDR3 region has 13 residues. Per the germline V gene, CDR1 is LNHNV and CDR2 is YYDKDF (reference sequence). The V gene lost 5 bases and the J gene lost 4 bases, with 11 bases spanning the gap.

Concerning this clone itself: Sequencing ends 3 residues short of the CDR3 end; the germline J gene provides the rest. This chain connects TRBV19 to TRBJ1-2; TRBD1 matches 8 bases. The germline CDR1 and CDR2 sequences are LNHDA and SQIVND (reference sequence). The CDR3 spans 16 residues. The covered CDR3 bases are TGTGCCAGTAGTATAGCAACAGGGGGAAGGTCCTACGAC. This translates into CASSIATGGRSYD. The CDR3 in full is CASSIATGGRSYDYTF.

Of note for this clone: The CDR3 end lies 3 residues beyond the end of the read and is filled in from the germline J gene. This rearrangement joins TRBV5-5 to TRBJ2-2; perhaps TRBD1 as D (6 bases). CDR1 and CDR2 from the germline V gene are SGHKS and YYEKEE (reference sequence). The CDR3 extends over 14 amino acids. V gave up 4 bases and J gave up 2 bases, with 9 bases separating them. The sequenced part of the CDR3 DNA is TGTGCCAGCAGCCGGACAGAAAACACCGGGGAG. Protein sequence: CASSRTENTGE. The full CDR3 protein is CASSRTENTGELFF.

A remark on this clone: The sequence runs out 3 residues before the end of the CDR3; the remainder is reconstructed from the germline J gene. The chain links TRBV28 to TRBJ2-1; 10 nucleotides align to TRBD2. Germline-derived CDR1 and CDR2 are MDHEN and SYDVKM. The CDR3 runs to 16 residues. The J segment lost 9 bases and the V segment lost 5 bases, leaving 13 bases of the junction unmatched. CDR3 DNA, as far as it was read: TGTGCCAGCAGTCCCCATAGCGGGAGGTTTAGAGGTGAG. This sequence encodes CASSPHSGRFRGE. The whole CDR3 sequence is CASSPHSGRFRGEQFF. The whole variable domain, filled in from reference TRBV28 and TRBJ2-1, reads DVKVTQSSRYLVKRTGEKVFLECVQDMDHENMFWYRQDPGLGLRLIYFSYDVKMKEKGDIPEGYSVSREKKERFSLILESASTNQTSMYLCASSPHSGRFRGEQFFGPGTRLTVL.

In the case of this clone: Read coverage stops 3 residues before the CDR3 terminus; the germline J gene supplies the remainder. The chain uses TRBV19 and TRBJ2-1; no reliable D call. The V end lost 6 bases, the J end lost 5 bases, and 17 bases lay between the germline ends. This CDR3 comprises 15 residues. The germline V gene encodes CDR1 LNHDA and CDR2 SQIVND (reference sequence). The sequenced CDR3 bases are TGTGCCAGTAGCCGATACCGGCCAGGCGACAATGAG. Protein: CASSRYRPGDNE. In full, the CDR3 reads CASSRYRPGDNEQFF.

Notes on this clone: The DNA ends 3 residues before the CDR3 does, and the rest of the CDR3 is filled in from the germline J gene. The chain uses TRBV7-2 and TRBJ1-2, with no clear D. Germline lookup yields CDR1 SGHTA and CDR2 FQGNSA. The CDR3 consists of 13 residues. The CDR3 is CASSLSVGDGYTF. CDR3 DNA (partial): TGTGCCAGCAGCTTATCGGTGGGCGACGGC.

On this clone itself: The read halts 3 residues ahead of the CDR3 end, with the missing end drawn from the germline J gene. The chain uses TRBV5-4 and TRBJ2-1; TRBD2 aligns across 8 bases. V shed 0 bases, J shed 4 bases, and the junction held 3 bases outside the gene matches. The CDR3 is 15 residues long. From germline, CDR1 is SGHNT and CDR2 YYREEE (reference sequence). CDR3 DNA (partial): TGTGCCAGCAGCTTGGCGGGGGGGATGTACAATGAG. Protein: CASSLAGGMYNE. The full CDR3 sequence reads CASSLAGGMYNEQFF.

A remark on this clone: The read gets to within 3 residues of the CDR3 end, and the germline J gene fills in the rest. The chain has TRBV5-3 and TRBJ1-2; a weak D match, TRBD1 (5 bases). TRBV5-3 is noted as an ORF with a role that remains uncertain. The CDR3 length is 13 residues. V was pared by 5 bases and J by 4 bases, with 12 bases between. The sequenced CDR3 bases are TGTGCCAGAAGGACCGACAGAGGCTATGGC. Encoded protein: CARRTDRGYG. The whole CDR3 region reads CARRTDRGYGYTF.